A single sample gave rise to the 7 T cell receptor beta chains below, sequenced in a study of blood T cell repertoires in COVID-19. Sequencing was performed with immunoSEQ multiplex PCR; in TCRdb, only in-frame clones are kept and a portion is missing. Among under 200,000 clones, more than 75% were seen once, and the ten largest hold 5.6%. Material: PBMCs or T cells enriched from blood (not recorded which). These receptors came from a man aged 40-55 years with acute COVID-19.

This chain connects TRBV13 to TRBJ2-7; D might be TRBD2 (5 bases). Trimming stripped 3 bases from V and 2 bases from J, with 8 bases between. Germline-derived CDR1 and CDR2 are PRHDT and FYEKMQ (reference sequence). The CDR3 has 13 amino acids. The CDR3 DNA reads TGTGCCAGCAGCTTCGGGAAGACCTACGAGCAGTACTTC. Protein sequence: CASSFGKTYEQYF.

The rearrangement links TRBV11-2 to TRBJ2-5; unclear D gene. The CDR3 totals 14 residues. V was trimmed by 5 bases and J by 4 bases, leaving 14 bases between them. CDR1 and CDR2 (germline): SGHAT, FQNNGV. CDR3 loop: CASSRSSGIETQYF. DNA of the CDR3: TGTGCCAGCAGCCGTTCGTCGGGTATAGAGACCCAGTACTTC.

The chain joins TRBV30 to TRBJ2-7, with D unclear. The CDR3 extends over 11 amino acids. The V and J ends lost 5 bases and 0 bases respectively, with 5 bases between them. In germline, CDR1 is GTSNPN, CDR2 SVGIG (reference sequence). The CDR3 DNA reads as TGTGCCTGGGCCGGCTCCTACGAGCAGTACTTC. As protein: CAWAGSYEQYF.

The J gene is TRBJ2-7, the V gene TRBV7-8, with 8 positions matching TRBD2. The ends lost 4 bases at V and 4 bases at J; junction bases unmatched: 9. The CDR3 consists of 15 residues. CDR1 and CDR2 from the germline V gene are SGHVS and FQNEAQ. The CDR3 reads CASSSTTSGVYEQYF. In DNA form, the CDR3 reads TGTGCCAGCAGCTCCACCACTAGCGGCGTATACGAGCAGTACTTC. Based on the CDR3 plus reference TRBV7-8 and TRBJ2-7, the full variable domain is GAGVSQSPRYKVAKRGQDVALRCDPISGHVSLFWYQQALGQGPEFLTYFQNEAQLDKSGLPSDRFFAERPEGSVSTLKIQRTQQEDSAVYLCASSSTTSGVYEQYFGPGTRLTVT.

This chain connects TRBV5-4 to TRBJ2-3, with 9 bases identical to TRBD1. The germline V gene has CDR1 SGHNT and CDR2 YYREEE (reference sequence). After removal of 4 bases from V and 7 bases from J, the junction contained 10 bases not matched to a gene. The CDR3 has 15 amino acids. Here the CDR3 reads CASSPGDRVFNTQYF. In DNA form, the CDR3 reads TGTGCCAGCAGCCCGGGGGACAGGGTCTTCAATACGCAGTATTTT.

The chain employs TRBV10-3 and TRBJ2-1; TRBD2 matches at 10 bases. Losses at the gene ends were 8 bases for V and 6 bases for J; bases not matched to a gene: 4. The CDR3 consists of 13 residues. The germline gives CDR1 ENHRY, CDR2 SYGVKD. CDR3 residues: CAILLAGTNEQFF. CDR3 sequence (DNA): TGTGCCATCCTACTAGCGGGAACCAATGAGCAGTTCTTC.

The J gene is TRBJ1-1, the V gene TRBV30; D is unresolved. Germline loops: CDR1 GTSNPN, CDR2 SVGIG (reference sequence). This CDR3 is built from 14 residues. V was cut by 0 bases and J by 2 bases, with 10 bases left in between. The CDR3 DNA sequence: TGTGCCTGGAGTGTCTTGGCTCCAAACACTGAAGCTTTCTTT. Translating it yields CAWSVLAPNTEAFF. Combining the CDR3 with reference TRBV30 and TRBJ1-1 gives the whole variable domain SQTIHQWPATLVQPVGSPLSLECTVEGTSNPNLYWYRQAAGRGLQLLFYSVGIGQISSEVPQNLSASRPQDRQFILSSKKLLLSDSGFYLCAWSVLAPNTEAFFGQGTRLTVV.